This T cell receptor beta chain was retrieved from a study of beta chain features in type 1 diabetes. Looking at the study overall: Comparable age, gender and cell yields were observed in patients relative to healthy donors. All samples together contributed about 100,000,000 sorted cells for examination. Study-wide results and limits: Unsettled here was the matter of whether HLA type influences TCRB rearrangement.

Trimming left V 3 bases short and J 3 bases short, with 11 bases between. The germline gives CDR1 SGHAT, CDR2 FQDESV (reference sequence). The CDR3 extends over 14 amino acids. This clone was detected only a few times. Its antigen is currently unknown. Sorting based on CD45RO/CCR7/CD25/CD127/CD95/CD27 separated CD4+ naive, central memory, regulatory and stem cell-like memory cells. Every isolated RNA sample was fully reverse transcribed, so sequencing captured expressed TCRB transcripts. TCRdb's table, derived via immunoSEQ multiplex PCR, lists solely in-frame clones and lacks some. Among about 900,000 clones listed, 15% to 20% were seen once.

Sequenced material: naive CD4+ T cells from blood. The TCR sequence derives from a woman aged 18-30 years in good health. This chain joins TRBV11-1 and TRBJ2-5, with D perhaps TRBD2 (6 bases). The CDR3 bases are TGTGCCAGCAGCTTGCCGGGACTTAAAGAGACCCAGTACTTC. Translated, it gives CASSLPGLKETQYF.